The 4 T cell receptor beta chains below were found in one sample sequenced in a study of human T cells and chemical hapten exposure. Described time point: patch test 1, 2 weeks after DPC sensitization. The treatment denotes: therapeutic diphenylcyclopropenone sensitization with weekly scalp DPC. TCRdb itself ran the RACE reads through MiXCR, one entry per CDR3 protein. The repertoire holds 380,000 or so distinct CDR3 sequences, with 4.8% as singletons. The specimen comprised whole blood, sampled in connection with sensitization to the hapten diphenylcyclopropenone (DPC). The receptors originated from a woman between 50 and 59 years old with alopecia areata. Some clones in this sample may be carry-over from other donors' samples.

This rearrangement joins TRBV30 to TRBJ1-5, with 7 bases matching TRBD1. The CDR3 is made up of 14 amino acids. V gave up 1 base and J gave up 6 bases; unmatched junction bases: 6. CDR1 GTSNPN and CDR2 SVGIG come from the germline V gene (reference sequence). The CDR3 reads CAWSDRQGAQPQHF. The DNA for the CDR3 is TGTGCCTGGAGTGATAGACAGGGTGCTCAGCCCCAGCATTTT.

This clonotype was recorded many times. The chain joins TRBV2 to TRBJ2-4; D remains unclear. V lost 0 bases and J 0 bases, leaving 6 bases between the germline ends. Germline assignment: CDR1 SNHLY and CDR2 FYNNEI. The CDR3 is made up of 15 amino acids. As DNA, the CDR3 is TGTGCCAGCAGTGAAGCAGGTCAAGCCAAAAACATTCAGTACTTC. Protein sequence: CASSEAGQAKNIQYF.

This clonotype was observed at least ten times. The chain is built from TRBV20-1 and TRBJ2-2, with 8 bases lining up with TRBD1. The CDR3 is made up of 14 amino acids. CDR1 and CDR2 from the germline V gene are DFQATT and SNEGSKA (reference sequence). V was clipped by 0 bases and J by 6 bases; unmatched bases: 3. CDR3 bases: TGCAGTGCTAGAGAATCCAGGGGGCCCGGGGAGCTGTTTTTT. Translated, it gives CSARESRGPGELFF.

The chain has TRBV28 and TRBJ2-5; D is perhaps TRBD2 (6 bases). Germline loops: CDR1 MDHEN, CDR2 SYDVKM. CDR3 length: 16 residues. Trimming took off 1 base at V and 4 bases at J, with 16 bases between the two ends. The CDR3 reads CASSLYGGGERETQYF. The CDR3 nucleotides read TGTGCCAGCAGTTTATACGGGGGAGGCGAACGAGAGACCCAGTACTTC.